This is a list of T cell receptor beta chains from one sample in a study of blood T cells in healthy people across ages. TCRdb used MiXCR to reprocess the 5' RACE reads, holding one entry per CDR3 protein. The sample contains hundreds of thousands of distinct CDR3 sequences, about half of which appear only once. Sequencing used blood. The receptors stem from a man aged 55 to 70 in good health. The CDR3 runs from the conserved cysteine through the conserved F or W. D genes are given only for firm matches. Clone size is not always given. Where it is, it says once, few, many or a class for expanded clones.

v_gene,abundance,len,d_gene,j_gene,CDR3aa,CDR3nt
TRBV11-2,-,17,TRBD2,TRBJ2-3,CASSSGEGPMGTDTQYF,TGTGCCAGCAGCTCGGGGGAGGGACCCATGGGCACAGATACGCAGTATTTT
TRBV6-1,few,15,-,TRBJ1-4,CASRRDGATNEKLFF,TGTGCCAGCCGTCGGGACGGCGCAACTAATGAAAAACTGTTTTTT
TRBV6-6,few,13,-,TRBJ2-3,CASSSWPTDTQYF,TGTGCCAGCAGCTCGTGGCCCACAGATACGCAGTATTTT
TRBV20-1,-,15,-,TRBJ1-2,CSARGPDFWDYGYTF,TGCAGTGCTAGAGGGCCTGACTTTTGGGACTATGGCTACACCTTC
TRBV28,-,15,-,TRBJ1-4,CASSGGSATNEKLFF,TGTGCCAGCAGTGGGGGATCCGCAACTAATGAAAAACTGTTTTTT
TRBV20-1,-,15,-,TRBJ2-7,CSAREVARSSYEQYF,TGCAGTGCTAGAGAGGTAGCGCGAAGCTCCTACGAGCAGTACTTC
TRBV20-1,many,16,TRBD2,TRBJ2-5,CSARVLAGGRRETQYF,TGCAGTGCTAGAGTTTTGGCGGGGGGGCGGCGAGAGACCCAGTACTTC
TRBV20-1,-,15,-,TRBJ2-1,CSARKSPSSYNEQFF,TGCAGTGCTAGAAAATCCCCCAGCTCCTACAATGAGCAGTTCTTC
TRBV7-9,-,14,-,TRBJ2-5,CASSLESNKETQYF,TGTGCCAGCAGCTTAGAAAGCAACAAAGAGACCCAGTACTTC
TRBV20-1,few,16,TRBD1,TRBJ2-7,CSARDLSGQRTYEQYF,TGCAGTGCTAGAGATCTCTCGGGACAGCGCACCTACGAGCAGTACTTC
TRBV4-3,-,14,-,TRBJ1-2,CASSRASGADGYTF,TGCGCCAGCAGCCGTGCTTCAGGGGCGGATGGCTACACCTTC